This is a list of T cell receptor beta chains from one sample in a study of Graves' ophthalmopathy and Graves' hyperthyroidism. A single record per CDR3 protein comes from TCRdb applying MiXCR to the multiplex PCR reads. The table records a few hundred thousand distinct CDR3 sequences, roughly 40% of them present only once. The material sequenced was peripheral blood or thyroid tissue (not recorded which). Every receptor here comes from an adult man with Graves' hyperthyroidism. The CDR3 runs from the conserved cysteine through the conserved F or W. Each record gives: clone size, D gene, J gene, V gene, CDR3 DNA, CDR3 protein. A D gene is named only where the DNA matches it firmly. The listing skips clone size in some rows; elsewhere it reads once, few, many or a size class.

clone size: many; D gene: NA; J gene: TRBJ1-5; V gene: TRBV19; CDR3 DNA: TGTGCCAGTAAGAGTCCAGCCCCCTCTGGACGCAATCAGCCCCAGCATTTT; CDR3 protein: CASKSPAPSGRNQPQHF
clone size: few; D gene: TRBD1; J gene: TRBJ2-6; V gene: TRBV5-5; CDR3 DNA: TGTGCCAGCAGCCTCGGGACAGGAACTCTGGGGGCCAACGTCCTGACTTTC; CDR3 protein: CASSLGTGTLGANVLTF
clone size: NA; D gene: TRBD2; J gene: TRBJ2-7; V gene: TRBV20-1; CDR3 DNA: TGCAGTGCTAGGACTAGCGGGACCTACGAGCAGTGCTTC; CDR3 protein: CSARTSGTYEQCF
clone size: few; D gene: TRBD1; J gene: TRBJ1-4; V gene: TRBV7-9; CDR3 DNA: TGTGCCAGCAGCCAAACACAGGGGGCAGGGGGTGAAAAACTGTTTTTT; CDR3 protein: CASSQTQGAGGEKLFF
clone size: NA; D gene: NA; J gene: TRBJ2-1; V gene: TRBV2; CDR3 DNA: TGTGCCAGCAGTGTCAGGGGTGATGAGCAGTTCTTC; CDR3 protein: CASSVRGDEQFF
clone size: NA; D gene: NA; J gene: TRBJ2-5; V gene: TRBV13; CDR3 DNA: TGTGCCAGCAGCCAGAAAGGACTAGGGGGAGGAGAGACCCAGTACTTC; CDR3 protein: CASSQKGLGGGETQYF
clone size: few; D gene: TRBD1; J gene: TRBJ2-2; V gene: TRBV6-2/TRBV6-3; CDR3 DNA: TGTGCCAGCAGCTTAGTTTCCCTGGACAGGATCACGAACACCGGGGAGCTGTTTTTT; CDR3 protein: CASSLVSLDRITNTGELFF
clone size: NA; D gene: TRBD1; J gene: TRBJ2-3; V gene: TRBV29-1; CDR3 DNA: TGCAGCGTTGATAGGTCGGGACAGGGAATAGATACGCAGTATTTT; CDR3 protein: CSVDRSGQGIDTQYF
clone size: many; D gene: NA; J gene: TRBJ2-2; V gene: TRBV15; CDR3 DNA: TGTGCCACCAGCAGAAAAACAGGGACCGGGGAGCTGTTTTTT; CDR3 protein: CATSRKTGTGELFF
clone size: few; D gene: NA; J gene: TRBJ2-7; V gene: TRBV15; CDR3 DNA: TGTGCCACCAGCAGAGTTAGGGCTACCTACGAGCAGTACTTC; CDR3 protein: CATSRVRATYEQYF
clone size: NA; D gene: NA; J gene: TRBJ1-3; V gene: TRBV2; CDR3 DNA: TGTGCCAGCAGCCTGAGGGTGGGGTTCGGGGGAAACACCATATATTTT; CDR3 protein: CASSLRVGFGGNTIYF
clone size: NA; D gene: TRBD2; J gene: TRBJ2-3; V gene: TRBV29-1; CDR3 DNA: TGCAGCGTTGAGCAAATTTTCGGCGGGGGGAGGACAGATACGCAGTATTTT; CDR3 protein: CSVEQIFGGGRTDTQYF
clone size: NA; D gene: NA; J gene: TRBJ1-1; V gene: TRBV15; CDR3 DNA: TGTGCCACCAGCAGAGGGTCTGATACTGAAGCTTTCTTT; CDR3 protein: CATSRGSDTEAFF
clone size: many; D gene: NA; J gene: TRBJ1-2; V gene: TRBV11-2; CDR3 DNA: TGTGCCAGCACCGTAGGGATAGGGAACTATGGCTACACCTTC; CDR3 protein: CASTVGIGNYGYTF
clone size: many; D gene: TRBD2; J gene: TRBJ2-7; V gene: TRBV20-1; CDR3 DNA: TGCAGTGCTAGACCCAAGACTAGCGCCTCCTACGAGCAGTACTTC; CDR3 protein: CSARPKTSASYEQYF
clone size: many; D gene: TRBD1; J gene: TRBJ2-7; V gene: TRBV7-9; CDR3 DNA: TGTGCCAGCTCACTCGGACAGGAGGCCTACGAGCAGTACTTC; CDR3 protein: CASSLGQEAYEQYF
clone size: NA; D gene: NA; J gene: TRBJ1-1; V gene: TRBV10-2; CDR3 DNA: TGCGCCAGCAGTGGGCCTCCGTCCGGGAACGCTGAAGCTTTCTTT; CDR3 protein: CASSGPPSGNAEAFF
clone size: few; D gene: NA; J gene: TRBJ1-1; V gene: TRBV13; CDR3 DNA: TGTGCCAGCAGCAGACAGAAAAGGGCCACTGAAGCTTTCTTT; CDR3 protein: CASSRQKRATEAFF
clone size: NA; D gene: TRBD2; J gene: TRBJ2-1; V gene: TRBV29-1; CDR3 DNA: TGCAGCGTTGAAGTGAGGGGAGGGTTTTACAATGAGCAGTTCTTC; CDR3 protein: CSVEVRGGFYNEQFF
clone size: few; D gene: NA; J gene: TRBJ2-7; V gene: TRBV5-5; CDR3 DNA: TGTGCCAGCAGCTTAGCGTATCAGCAAAATGAGCAGTACTTC; CDR3 protein: CASSLAYQQNEQYF
clone size: NA; D gene: NA; J gene: TRBJ1-2; V gene: TRBV19; CDR3 DNA: TGTGCCAGTAGTAGCGGCGCAGGGGTCTATGGCTACACCTTC; CDR3 protein: CASSSGAGVYGYTF
clone size: many; D gene: NA; J gene: TRBJ1-6; V gene: TRBV10-3; CDR3 DNA: TGTGCCATCAGTGACTCAGGGGTGGGGCCCTCACCCCTCCACTTT; CDR3 protein: CAISDSGVGPSPLHF
clone size: many; D gene: NA; J gene: TRBJ2-7; V gene: TRBV24-1; CDR3 DNA: TGTGCCACCAGCGGGGAGAAAGTGGGGGAGCAGTACTTC; CDR3 protein: CATSGEKVGEQYF
clone size: many; D gene: TRBD2; J gene: TRBJ2-5; V gene: TRBV12-3/TRBV12-4; CDR3 DNA: TGTGCCAGCAGTAGGACTAGCGGGCGCGAACAAGAGACCCAGTACTTC; CDR3 protein: CASSRTSGREQETQYF
clone size: NA; D gene: TRBD1; J gene: TRBJ2-2; V gene: TRBV7-9; CDR3 DNA: TGTGCCAGCAGCTTATTGGGACAGGGGATCACCGGGGAGCTGTCTTGG; CDR3 protein: CASSLLGQGITGELSW
clone size: many; D gene: NA; J gene: TRBJ1-5; V gene: TRBV20-1; CDR3 DNA: TGCAGTGCTAACGGACAGAGCAATCAGCCCCAGCATTTT; CDR3 protein: CSANGQSNQPQHF
clone size: many; D gene: NA; J gene: TRBJ2-7; V gene: TRBV27; CDR3 DNA: TGTGCCAGCAGCTTGAGCTTAAGCTACGAGCAGTACTTC; CDR3 protein: CASSLSLSYEQYF
clone size: NA; D gene: TRBD1; J gene: TRBJ2-2; V gene: TRBV6-5; CDR3 DNA: TGTGCCACCATGGGACAGGGGGCAGGGGCCGGGGAGCTGTTTTTT; CDR3 protein: CATMGQGAGAGELFF
clone size: NA; D gene: NA; J gene: TRBJ2-2; V gene: TRBV24-1; CDR3 DNA: TGTGCCACCAGTGATCCGGGGGGCTACAATGAGCAGTTTTTT; CDR3 protein: CATSDPGGYNEQFF
clone size: NA; D gene: NA; J gene: TRBJ2-7; V gene: TRBV7-9; CDR3 DNA: TGTGCCAGCAGTTCGCAGGGACTTAAAACCTACGAGCAGTACTTC; CDR3 protein: CASSSQGLKTYEQYF
clone size: many; D gene: TRBD1; J gene: TRBJ1-5; V gene: TRBV20-1; CDR3 DNA: TGCAGTGCCCGGGACAGGGGGCGCGGAAATCAGCCCCAGCATTTT; CDR3 protein: CSARDRGRGNQPQHF
clone size: many; D gene: NA; J gene: TRBJ2-7; V gene: TRBV12-3/TRBV12-4; CDR3 DNA: TGTGCCAGCAGTACCCATAACCCATCCTACGAGCAGTACTTC; CDR3 protein: CASSTHNPSYEQYF
clone size: many; D gene: NA; J gene: TRBJ1-5; V gene: TRBV20-1; CDR3 DNA: TGCAGTGCTAGAGATCCAGCAGCAAGCAATCAGCCCCAGCATTTT; CDR3 protein: CSARDPAASNQPQHF
clone size: NA; D gene: TRBD2; J gene: TRBJ2-7; V gene: TRBV20-1; CDR3 DNA: TGCAGTGCTAGAGCTAGCGGGAGATACGAGCAGTACTTC; CDR3 protein: CSARASGRYEQYF
clone size: many; D gene: TRBD1; J gene: TRBJ1-6; V gene: TRBV2; CDR3 DNA: TGTGCCAGCAGTGAAGCGGGACAGGGGGGGGCACCCCTCCACTTT; CDR3 protein: CASSEAGQGGAPLHF
clone size: NA; D gene: TRBD1; J gene: TRBJ2-2; V gene: TRBV7-9; CDR3 DNA: TGTGCCAGCAGCTCCGACAGGGATATCACCGGGGAGCTGTTTTTT; CDR3 protein: CASSSDRDITGELFF
clone size: many; D gene: NA; J gene: TRBJ1-3; V gene: TRBV20-1; CDR3 DNA: TGCAGTGCTAAACGGCCTTTTGGAAACACCATATATTTT; CDR3 protein: CSAKRPFGNTIYF
clone size: many; D gene: TRBD1; J gene: TRBJ2-7; V gene: TRBV5-5; CDR3 DNA: TGTGCCAGCAGCTCGACAGGGGCCTTACTCTACGAGCAGTACTTC; CDR3 protein: CASSSTGALLYEQYF
clone size: NA; D gene: NA; J gene: TRBJ2-2; V gene: TRBV6-2/TRBV6-3; CDR3 DNA: TGTGCCAGCAGTTACTCAGACACCCCCGGGGAGCTGTTTTTT; CDR3 protein: CASSYSDTPGELFF
clone size: NA; D gene: TRBD1; J gene: TRBJ2-7; V gene: TRBV14; CDR3 DNA: TGTGCCAGCAGCAGCCGGGACAGGGTCCTCGAGCAGTACTTC; CDR3 protein: CASSSRDRVLEQYF
clone size: many; D gene: NA; J gene: TRBJ2-7; V gene: TRBV25-1; CDR3 DNA: TGTGCCAGCAGTGAGGACAACTACGAGCAGTACTTC; CDR3 protein: CASSEDNYEQYF
clone size: many; D gene: TRBD2; J gene: TRBJ2-7; V gene: TRBV7-6; CDR3 DNA: TGTGCCAGCAGTGACGGACTAGAATACGAGCAGTACTTC; CDR3 protein: CASSDGLEYEQYF
clone size: many; D gene: NA; J gene: TRBJ1-2; V gene: TRBV25-1; CDR3 DNA: TGTGCCAGCAGTGAACTGGATAAGGGACCGACAGCCGCAGACTATGGCTACACCTTC; CDR3 protein: CASSELDKGPTAADYGYTF
clone size: NA; D gene: TRBD2; J gene: TRBJ2-3; V gene: TRBV15; CDR3 DNA: TGTGCCACCGAGGGAGAGCGGCCCCGCGGACTAGCGGGAGAAGATACGCAGTATTTT; CDR3 protein: CATEGERPRGLAGEDTQYF
clone size: few; D gene: NA; J gene: TRBJ1-2; V gene: TRBV19; CDR3 DNA: TGTGCCAGTAGTGCCCGTAGAGGGGCGGACTATGGCTACACCTTC; CDR3 protein: CASSARRGADYGYTF
clone size: NA; D gene: TRBD1; J gene: TRBJ1-5; V gene: TRBV20-1; CDR3 DNA: TGCAGTGCTAGTCACAGGGGGCAGCCCCAGCATTTT; CDR3 protein: CSASHRGQPQHF
clone size: NA; D gene: NA; J gene: TRBJ1-2; V gene: TRBV28; CDR3 DNA: TGTGCCAGCAGTTTGAGTCTCTCCGCGGGTGGCTACACCTTC; CDR3 protein: CASSLSLSAGGYTF
clone size: many; D gene: NA; J gene: TRBJ1-2; V gene: TRBV10-3; CDR3 DNA: TGTGCCATCAGTGAGCAGGCCGGAGCTAACTATGGCTACACCTTC; CDR3 protein: CAISEQAGANYGYTF
clone size: many; D gene: NA; J gene: TRBJ2-6; V gene: TRBV10-3; CDR3 DNA: TGTGCCATCAGTGAAGGGGACGTCCTGACTTTC; CDR3 protein: CAISEGDVLTF
clone size: NA; D gene: NA; J gene: TRBJ2-2; V gene: TRBV29-1; CDR3 DNA: TGCAGACGGGGGCTGTGGGGAGCTTCGGACACCGGGGAGCTGTTTTTT; CDR3 protein: CRRGLWGASDTGELFF
clone size: few; D gene: TRBD2; J gene: TRBJ2-2; V gene: TRBV19; CDR3 DNA: TGTGCCAGTATTGGGACTAGAAACACCGGGGAGCTGTTTTTT; CDR3 protein: CASIGTRNTGELFF
clone size: NA; D gene: TRBD2; J gene: TRBJ2-7; V gene: TRBV7-2; CDR3 DNA: TGTGCCAGCAGCTTGACCAGCGGGGCCGGAGAGTACTTC; CDR3 protein: CASSLTSGAGEYF
clone size: many; D gene: NA; J gene: TRBJ2-3; V gene: TRBV7-2; CDR3 DNA: TGTGCCAGCGGCCCCTACACAGATACGCAGTATTTT; CDR3 protein: CASGPYTDTQYF
clone size: NA; D gene: NA; J gene: TRBJ1-2; V gene: TRBV7-9; CDR3 DNA: TGCGCCAGCAGCTTCCGGGACCGGGCCTATGGCTACACCTTC; CDR3 protein: CASSFRDRAYGYTF
clone size: many; D gene: NA; J gene: TRBJ2-5; V gene: TRBV20-1; CDR3 DNA: TGCAGTGCTGGGGGTGGGGGGCTCCGCATGGAGACCCAGTACTTC; CDR3 protein: CSAGGGGLRMETQYF
clone size: NA; D gene: NA; J gene: TRBJ2-2; V gene: TRBV7-2; CDR3 DNA: TGTGCCAGCAGTGCTATGCACAGGGTGTTCGGCGACACCGGGGAGCTGTTTTTT; CDR3 protein: CASSAMHRVFGDTGELFF
clone size: NA; D gene: NA; J gene: TRBJ2-1; V gene: TRBV7-8; CDR3 DNA: TGTGCCAGCAGCACCCTAGCGACTAAATCCTACAATGAGCAGTTCTTC; CDR3 protein: CASSTLATKSYNEQFF
clone size: many; D gene: NA; J gene: TRBJ2-5; V gene: TRBV29-1; CDR3 DNA: TGCAGCGTTGAGCAGTGGGAGACCCAGTACTTC; CDR3 protein: CSVEQWETQYF
clone size: NA; D gene: NA; J gene: TRBJ1-6; V gene: TRBV28; CDR3 DNA: TGTGCCAGCCTTCCCCTGGGGGGATCACCCCTCCACTTT; CDR3 protein: CASLPLGGSPLHF